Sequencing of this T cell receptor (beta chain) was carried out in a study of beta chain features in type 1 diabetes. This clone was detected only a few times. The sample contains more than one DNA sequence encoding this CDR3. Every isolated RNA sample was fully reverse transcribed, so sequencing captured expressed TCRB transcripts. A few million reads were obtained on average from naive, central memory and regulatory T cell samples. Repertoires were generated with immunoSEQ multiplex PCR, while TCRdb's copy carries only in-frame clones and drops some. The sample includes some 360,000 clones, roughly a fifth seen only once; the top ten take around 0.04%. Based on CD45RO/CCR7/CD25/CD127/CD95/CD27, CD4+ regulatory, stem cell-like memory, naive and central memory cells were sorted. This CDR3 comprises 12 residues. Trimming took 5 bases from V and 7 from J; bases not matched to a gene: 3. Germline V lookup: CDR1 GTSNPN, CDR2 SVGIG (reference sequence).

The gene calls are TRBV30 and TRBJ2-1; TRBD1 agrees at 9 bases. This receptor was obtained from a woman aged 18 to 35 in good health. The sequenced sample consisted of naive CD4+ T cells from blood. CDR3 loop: CAWGTGRNEQFF. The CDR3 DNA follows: TGTGCCTGGGGGACAGGGCGTAATGAGCAGTTCTTC.